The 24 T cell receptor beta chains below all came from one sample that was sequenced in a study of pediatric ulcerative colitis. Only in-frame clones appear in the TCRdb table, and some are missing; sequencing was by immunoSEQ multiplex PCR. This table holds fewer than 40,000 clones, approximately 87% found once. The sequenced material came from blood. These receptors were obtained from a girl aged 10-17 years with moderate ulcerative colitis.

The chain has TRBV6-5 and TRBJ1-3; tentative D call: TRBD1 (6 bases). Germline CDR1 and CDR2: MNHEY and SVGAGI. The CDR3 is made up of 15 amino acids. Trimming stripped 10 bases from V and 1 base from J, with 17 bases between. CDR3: CATQEIQGSGNTIYF. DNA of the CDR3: TGTGCCACGCAGGAAATCCAGGGGTCTGGAAACACCATATATTTT.

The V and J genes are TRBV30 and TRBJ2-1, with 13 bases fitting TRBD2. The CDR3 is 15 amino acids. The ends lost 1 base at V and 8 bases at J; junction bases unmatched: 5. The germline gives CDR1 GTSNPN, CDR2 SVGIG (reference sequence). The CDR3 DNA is TGTGCCTGGAGTGGGGGGACTAGCGGGACCCATGAGCAGTTCTTC. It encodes CAWSGGTSGTHEQFF.

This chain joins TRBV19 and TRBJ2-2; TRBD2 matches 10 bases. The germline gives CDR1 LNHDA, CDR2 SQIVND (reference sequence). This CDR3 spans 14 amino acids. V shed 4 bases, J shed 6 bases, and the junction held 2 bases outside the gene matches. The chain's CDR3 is CASSTSGRAGELFF. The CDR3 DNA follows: TGTGCCAGTAGTACGAGCGGGAGGGCCGGGGAGCTGTTTTTT. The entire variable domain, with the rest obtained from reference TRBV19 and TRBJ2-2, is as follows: DGGITQSPKYLFRKEGQNVTLSCEQNLNHDAMYWYRQDPGQGLRLIYYSQIVNDFQKGDIAEGYSVSREKKESFPLTVTSAQKNPTAFYLCASSTSGRAGELFFGEGSRLTVL.

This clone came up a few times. The CDR3 sequence is CASSVEGGQPQHF. DNA of the CDR3: TGTGCCAGCAGCGTAGAGGGGGGTCAGCCCCAGCATTTT. The V gene is TRBV9, the J gene TRBJ1-5; maybe TRBD1 (6 bases). The CDR3 has 13 residues. V lost 0 bases to trimming and J lost 6 bases, with 7 bases between them. Per the germline V gene, CDR1 is SGDLS and CDR2 is YYNGEE.

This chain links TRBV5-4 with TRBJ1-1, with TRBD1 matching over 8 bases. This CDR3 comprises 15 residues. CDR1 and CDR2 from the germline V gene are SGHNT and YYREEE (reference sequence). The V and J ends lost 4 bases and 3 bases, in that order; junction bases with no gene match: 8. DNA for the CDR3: TGTGCCAGCAGCCGGGAGGACAGGGTGGACACTGAAGCTTTCTTT. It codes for CASSREDRVDTEAFF.

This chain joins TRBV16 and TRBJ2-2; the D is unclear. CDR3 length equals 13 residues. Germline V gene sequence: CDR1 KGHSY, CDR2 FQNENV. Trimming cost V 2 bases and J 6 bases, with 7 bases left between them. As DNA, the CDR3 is TGTGCCAGCAGCCAACGGTATGCCGGGGAGCTGTTTTTT. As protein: CASSQRYAGELFF.

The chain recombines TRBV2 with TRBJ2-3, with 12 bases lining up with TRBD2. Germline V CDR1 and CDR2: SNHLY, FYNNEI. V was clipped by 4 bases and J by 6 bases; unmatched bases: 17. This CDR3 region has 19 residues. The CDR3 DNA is TGTGCCAGCAGTGCCCGGTTTCTCCGGACTAGCGGGAATTTGGATACGCAGTATTTT. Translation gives CASSARFLRTSGNLDTQYF.

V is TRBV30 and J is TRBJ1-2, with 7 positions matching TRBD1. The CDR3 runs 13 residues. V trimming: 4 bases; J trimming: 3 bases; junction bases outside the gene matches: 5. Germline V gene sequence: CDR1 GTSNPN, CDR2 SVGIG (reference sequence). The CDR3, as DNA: TGTGCCTGGACCAGGGGGACAGACTATGGCTACACCTTC. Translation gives CAWTRGTDYGYTF.

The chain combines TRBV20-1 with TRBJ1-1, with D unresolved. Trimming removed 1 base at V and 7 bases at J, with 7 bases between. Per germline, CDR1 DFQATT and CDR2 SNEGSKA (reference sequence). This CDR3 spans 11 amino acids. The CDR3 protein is CSARGHNEAFF. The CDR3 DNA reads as TGCAGTGCTAGAGGACATAATGAAGCTTTCTTT.

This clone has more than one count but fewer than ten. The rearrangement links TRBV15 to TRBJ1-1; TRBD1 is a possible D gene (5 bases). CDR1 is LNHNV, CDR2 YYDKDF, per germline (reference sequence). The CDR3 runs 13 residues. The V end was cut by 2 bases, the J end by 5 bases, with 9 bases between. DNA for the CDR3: TGTGCCACCAGCAGAAAGGGACTTACTGAAGCTTTCTTT. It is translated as CATSRKGLTEAFF.

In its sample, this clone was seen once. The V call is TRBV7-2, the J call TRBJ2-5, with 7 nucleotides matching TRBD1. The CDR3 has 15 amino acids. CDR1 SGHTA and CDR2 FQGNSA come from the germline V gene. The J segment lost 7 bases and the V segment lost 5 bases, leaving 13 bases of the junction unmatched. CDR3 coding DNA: TGTGCCAGCAGCGGCGAAGGACAGGCCCTGAGGACCCAGTACTTC. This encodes CASSGEGQALRTQYF. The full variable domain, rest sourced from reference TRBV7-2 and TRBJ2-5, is GAGVSQSPSNKVTEKGKDVELRCDPISGHTALYWYRQSLGQGLEFLIYFQGNSAPDKSGLPSDRFSAERTGGSVSTLTIQRTQQEDSAVYLCASSGEGQALRTQYFGPGTRLLVL.

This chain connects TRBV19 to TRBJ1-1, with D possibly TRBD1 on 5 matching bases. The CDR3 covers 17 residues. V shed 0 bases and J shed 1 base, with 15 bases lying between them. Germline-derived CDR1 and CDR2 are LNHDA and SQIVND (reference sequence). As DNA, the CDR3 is TGTGCCAGTAGTATAGATAGTCGGGGGTTTAAGAACACTGAAGCTTTCTTT. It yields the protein CASSIDSRGFKNTEAFF. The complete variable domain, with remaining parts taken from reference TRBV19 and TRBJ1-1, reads DGGITQSPKYLFRKEGQNVTLSCEQNLNHDAMYWYRQDPGQGLRLIYYSQIVNDFQKGDIAEGYSVSREKKESFPLTVTSAQKNPTAFYLCASSIDSRGFKNTEAFFGQGTRLTVV.

The chain's CDR3 is CASSSSSGRTYEQYF. CDR3 coding DNA: TGTGCCAGCAGCTCGTCTAGCGGGAGGACCTACGAGCAGTACTTC. The rearrangement joins TRBV7-2 to TRBJ2-7; TRBD2 agrees at 11 bases. The CDR3 has 15 residues. Germline CDR1 and CDR2: SGHTA and FQGNSA. Trimming removed 4 bases from V and 2 bases from J; junction bases left unmatched: 4.

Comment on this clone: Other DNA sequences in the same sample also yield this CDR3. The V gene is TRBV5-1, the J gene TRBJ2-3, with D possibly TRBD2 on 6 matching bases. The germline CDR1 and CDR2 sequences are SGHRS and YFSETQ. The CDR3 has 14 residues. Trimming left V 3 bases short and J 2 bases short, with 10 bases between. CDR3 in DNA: TGCGCCAGCAGCTCGGGGACTTCCACAGATACGCAGTATTTT. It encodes CASSSGTSTDTQYF.

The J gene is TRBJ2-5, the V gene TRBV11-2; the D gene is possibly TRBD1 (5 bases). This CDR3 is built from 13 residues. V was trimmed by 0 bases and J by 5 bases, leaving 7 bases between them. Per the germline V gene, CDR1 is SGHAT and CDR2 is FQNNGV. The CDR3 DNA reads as TGTGCCAGCAGCTTAGACAGGGCGGAGACCCAGTACTTC. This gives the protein CASSLDRAETQYF.

CDR3 sequence: CASSENPGVLAVDEQYF. CDR3 nucleotide sequence: TGCGCCAGCAGCGAAAACCCCGGTGTCCTCGCCGTCGACGAGCAGTACTTC. This chain uses TRBV5-1 with TRBJ2-7, with D uncertain. Germline V CDR1 and CDR2: SGHRS, YFSETQ. The germline V and J ends were trimmed by 4 bases and 5 bases, with 25 bases remaining between them. CDR3 size: 17 residues.

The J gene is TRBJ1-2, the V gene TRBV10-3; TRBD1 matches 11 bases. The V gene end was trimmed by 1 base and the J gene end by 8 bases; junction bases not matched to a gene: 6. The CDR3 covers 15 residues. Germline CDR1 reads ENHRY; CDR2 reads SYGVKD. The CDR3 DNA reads TGTGCCATCAGTGAGTGGACAGGGGGCGCGGACGGCTACACCTTC. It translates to CAISEWTGGADGYTF.

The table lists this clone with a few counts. The CDR3 protein is CAWSVDTSSGNTIYF. CDR3 coding DNA: TGTGCCTGGAGTGTAGACACGAGCTCTGGAAACACCATATATTTT. V gene TRBV30 combines with J gene TRBJ1-3; D not resolved. Between the trimmed V and J ends, which lost 0 bases and 0 bases, there was a span of 9 bases. This CDR3 is 15 amino acids long. Germline V gives CDR1 GTSNPN, CDR2 SVGIG (reference sequence).

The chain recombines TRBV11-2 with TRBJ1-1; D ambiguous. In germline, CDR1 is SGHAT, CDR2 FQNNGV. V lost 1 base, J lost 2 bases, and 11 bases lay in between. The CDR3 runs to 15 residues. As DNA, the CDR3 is TGTGCCAGCAGCTTAGTTCTGGGATCAAACACTGAAGCTTTCTTT. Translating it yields CASSLVLGSNTEAFF.

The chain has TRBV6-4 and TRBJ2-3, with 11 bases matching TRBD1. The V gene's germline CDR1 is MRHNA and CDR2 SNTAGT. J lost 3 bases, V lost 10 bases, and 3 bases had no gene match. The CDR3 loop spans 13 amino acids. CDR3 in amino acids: CATGQGGTDTQYF. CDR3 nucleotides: TGTGCCACGGGACAGGGGGGTACAGATACGCAGTATTTT.

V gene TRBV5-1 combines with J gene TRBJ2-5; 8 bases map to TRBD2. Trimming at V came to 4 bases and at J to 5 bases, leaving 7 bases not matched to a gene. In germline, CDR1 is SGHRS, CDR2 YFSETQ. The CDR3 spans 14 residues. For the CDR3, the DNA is TGCGCCAGCAGCCACGGGGGGGCAGATGAGACCCAGTACTTC. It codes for CASSHGGADETQYF.

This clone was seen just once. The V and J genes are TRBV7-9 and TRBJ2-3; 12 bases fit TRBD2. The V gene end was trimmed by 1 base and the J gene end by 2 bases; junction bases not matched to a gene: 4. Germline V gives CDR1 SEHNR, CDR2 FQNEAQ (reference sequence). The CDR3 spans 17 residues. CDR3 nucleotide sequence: TGTGCCAGCAGCTTAGAGGGACTAGCGGGCGTCACAGATACGCAGTATTTT. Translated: CASSLEGLAGVTDTQYF.

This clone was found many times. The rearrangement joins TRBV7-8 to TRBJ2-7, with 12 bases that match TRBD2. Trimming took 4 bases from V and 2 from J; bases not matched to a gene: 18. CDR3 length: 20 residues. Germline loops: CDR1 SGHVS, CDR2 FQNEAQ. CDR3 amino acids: CASSSPAGTSGYPATYEQYF. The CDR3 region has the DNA TGTGCCAGCAGCTCCCCGGCAGGGACTAGCGGGTACCCTGCAACCTACGAGCAGTACTTC.

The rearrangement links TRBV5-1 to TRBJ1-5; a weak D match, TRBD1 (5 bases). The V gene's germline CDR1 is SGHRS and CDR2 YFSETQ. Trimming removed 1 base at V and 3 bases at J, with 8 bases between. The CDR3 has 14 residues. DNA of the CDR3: TGCGCCAGCAGCTTGTCAGGGAACAATCAGCCCCAGCATTTT. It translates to CASSLSGNNQPQHF. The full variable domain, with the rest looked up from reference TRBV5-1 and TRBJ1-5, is KAGVTQTPRYLIKTRGQQVTLSCSPISGHRSVSWYQQTPGQGLQFLFEYFSETQRNKGNFPGRFSGRQFSNSRSEMNVSTLELGDSALYLCASSLSGNNQPQHFGDGTRLSIL.